This T cell receptor (beta chain) comes out of a study of Ad26.COV2.S vaccination and SARS-CoV-2 variants. At the level of the study: Donor had been placed in the Ad26.COV2.S arm of the COV1001 trial. Intramuscular Ad26.COV2.S at 5x10^10 or 1x10^11 viral particles.

This clone was recorded a few times. Its specificity is unknown. Treatment here: some 20 received Ad26.COV2.S at low or high dose, single or two shots; about five received placebo; per-sample allocation not given. Samples analyzed were those drawn on day 63 after the first vaccine or placebo injection. The study used a vaccine consisting of an Ad26 vector that expressed Wuhan-strain SARS-CoV-2 spike. Repertoires were generated with immunoSEQ multiplex PCR, while TCRdb's copy carries only in-frame clones and drops some. The sample has some 520,000 clones, around nine tenths seen once. Broader study findings: It was reported that spike-specific CD8+ and CD4+ T cell responses were substantially broad after vaccination.

The ends were cut back, 3 bases at V and 3 bases at J, with 12 bases in the middle. The CDR3 covers 15 residues. Germline V gene lookup returns CDR1 SGHDT and CDR2 YYEEEE. Source: peripheral blood, taken in a trial of Ad26.COV2.S vaccine versus placebo. This rearrangement joins TRBV5-6 to TRBJ2-2; D remains unclear. The source of this sequence is a person between 18 and 60 years old who received the Ad26.COV2.S COVID-19 vaccine or a placebo. The CDR3 is CASSYGWQDTGELFF. CDR3 in DNA: TGTGCCAGCAGCTATGGATGGCAGGACACCGGGGAGCTGTTTTTT. The full variable domain, its missing parts supplied by reference TRBV5-6 and TRBJ2-2, is DAGVTQSPTHLIKTRGQQVTLRCSPKSGHDTVSWYQQALGQGPQFIFQYYEEEERQRGNFPDRFSGHQFPNYSSELNVNALLLGDSALYLCASSYGWQDTGELFFGEGSRLTVL.